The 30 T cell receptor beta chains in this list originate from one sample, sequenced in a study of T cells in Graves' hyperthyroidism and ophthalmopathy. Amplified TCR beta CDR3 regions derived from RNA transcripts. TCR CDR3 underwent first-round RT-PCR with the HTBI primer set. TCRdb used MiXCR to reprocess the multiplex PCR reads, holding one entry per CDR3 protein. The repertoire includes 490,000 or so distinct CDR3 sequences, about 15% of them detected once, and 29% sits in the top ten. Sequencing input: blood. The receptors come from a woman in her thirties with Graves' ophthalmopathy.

CDR3 region: CASSWRQTKLNYGYTF. CDR3 sequence (DNA): TGTGCCAGCAGCTGGCGACAGACCAAGCTAAACTATGGCTACACCTTC. This chain joins TRBV6-1 and TRBJ1-2; D is possibly TRBD1 (5 bases). Between the trimmed V and J ends, which lost 6 bases and 2 bases, there was a span of 19 bases. Germline V CDR1 and CDR2: MNHNS, SASEGT. This CDR3 is 16 amino acids long.

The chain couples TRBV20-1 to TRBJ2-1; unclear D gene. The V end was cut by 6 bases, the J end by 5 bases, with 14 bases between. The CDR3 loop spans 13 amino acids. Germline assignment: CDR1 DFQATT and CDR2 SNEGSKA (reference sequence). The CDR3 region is CSALRSRNNEQFF. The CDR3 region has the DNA TGCAGTGCCCTAAGGAGCAGGAACAATGAGCAGTTCTTC.

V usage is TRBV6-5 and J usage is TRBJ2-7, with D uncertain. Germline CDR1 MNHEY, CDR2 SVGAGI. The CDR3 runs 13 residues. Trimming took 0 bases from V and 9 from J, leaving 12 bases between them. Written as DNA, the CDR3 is TGTGCCAGCAGTTACTCTGACCTCACGGGGCAGTACTTC. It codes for CASSYSDLTGQYF.

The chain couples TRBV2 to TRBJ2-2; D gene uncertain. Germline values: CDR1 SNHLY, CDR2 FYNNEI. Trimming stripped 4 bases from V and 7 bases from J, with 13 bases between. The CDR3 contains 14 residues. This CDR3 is CASSAETTVGELFF. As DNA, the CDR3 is TGTGCCAGCAGTGCTGAGACAACAGTCGGGGAGCTGTTTTTT.

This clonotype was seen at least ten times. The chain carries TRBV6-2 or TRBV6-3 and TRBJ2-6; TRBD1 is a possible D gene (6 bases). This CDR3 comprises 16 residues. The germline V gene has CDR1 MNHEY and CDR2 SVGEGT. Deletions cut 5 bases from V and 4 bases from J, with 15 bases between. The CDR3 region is CASSIKQGSGANVLTF. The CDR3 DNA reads TGTGCCAGCAGTATTAAACAGGGTTCCGGGGCCAACGTCCTGACTTTC.

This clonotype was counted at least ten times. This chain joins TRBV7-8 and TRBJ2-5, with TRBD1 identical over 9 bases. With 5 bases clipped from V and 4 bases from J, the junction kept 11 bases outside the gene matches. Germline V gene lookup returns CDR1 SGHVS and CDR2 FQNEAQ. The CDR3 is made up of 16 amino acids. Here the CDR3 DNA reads TGTGCCAGCAGCGATAACAGGGGGCTAGGAGGAGAGACCCAGTACTTC. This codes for CASSDNRGLGGETQYF.

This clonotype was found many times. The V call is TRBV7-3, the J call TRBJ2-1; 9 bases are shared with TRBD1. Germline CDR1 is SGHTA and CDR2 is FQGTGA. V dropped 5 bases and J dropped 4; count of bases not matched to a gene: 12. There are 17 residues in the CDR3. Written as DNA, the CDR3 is TGTGCCAGCAGCAGAGAACCGGGACAGGGAAAGTACAATGAGCAGTTCTTC. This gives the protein CASSREPGQGKYNEQFF.

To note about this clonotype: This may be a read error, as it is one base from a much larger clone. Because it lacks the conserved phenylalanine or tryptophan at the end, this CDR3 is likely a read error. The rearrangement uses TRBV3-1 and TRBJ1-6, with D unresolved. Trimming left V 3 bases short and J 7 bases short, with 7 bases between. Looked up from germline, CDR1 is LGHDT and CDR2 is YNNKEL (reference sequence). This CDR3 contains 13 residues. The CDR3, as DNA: TGTGCCAGCAGCCAGGGCTCGAATTCACCCCTCCACTCT. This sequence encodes CASSQGSNSPLHS.

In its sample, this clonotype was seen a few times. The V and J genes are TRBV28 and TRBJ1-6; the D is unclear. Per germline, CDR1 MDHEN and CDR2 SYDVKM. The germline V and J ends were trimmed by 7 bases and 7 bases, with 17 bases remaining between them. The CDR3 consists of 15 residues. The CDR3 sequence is CASTFGPGGNSPLHF. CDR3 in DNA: TGTGCCAGCACCTTCGGACCCGGTGGGAATTCACCCCTCCACTTT.

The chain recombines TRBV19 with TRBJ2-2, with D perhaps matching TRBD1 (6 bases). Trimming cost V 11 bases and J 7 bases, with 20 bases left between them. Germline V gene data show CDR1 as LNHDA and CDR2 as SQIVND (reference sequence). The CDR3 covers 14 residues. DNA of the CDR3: TGTGCCGGGTCCTCGACAGGAATTGGCGGGGAGCTGTTTTTT. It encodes CAGSSTGIGGELFF.

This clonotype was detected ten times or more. The CDR3 sequence: CASRADSLTEAFF. The CDR3 nucleotides are TGTGCCAGCAGAGCGGACAGTTTAACTGAAGCTTTCTTT. The chain carries TRBV28 and TRBJ1-1, with TRBD1 as a possible D gene (6 bases). The CDR3 covers 13 residues. Between the trimmed V and J ends, which lost 6 bases and 5 bases, there was a span of 13 bases. Per the germline V gene, CDR1 is MDHEN and CDR2 is SYDVKM.

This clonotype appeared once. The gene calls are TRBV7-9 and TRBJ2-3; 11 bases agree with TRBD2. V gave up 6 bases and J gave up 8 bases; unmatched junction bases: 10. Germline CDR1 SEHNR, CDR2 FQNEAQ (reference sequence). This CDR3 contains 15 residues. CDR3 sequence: CASRTELAGGVTQYF. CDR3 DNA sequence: TGTGCCAGCAGAACCGAGCTAGCGGGAGGTGTTACGCAGTATTTT.

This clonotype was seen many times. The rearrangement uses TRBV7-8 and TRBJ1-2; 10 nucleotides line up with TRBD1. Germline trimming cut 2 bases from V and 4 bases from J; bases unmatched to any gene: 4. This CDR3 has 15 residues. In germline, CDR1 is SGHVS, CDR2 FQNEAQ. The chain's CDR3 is CASSLPGQGIYGYTF. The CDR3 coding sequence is TGTGCCAGCAGCTTACCGGGACAGGGGATCTATGGCTACACCTTC.

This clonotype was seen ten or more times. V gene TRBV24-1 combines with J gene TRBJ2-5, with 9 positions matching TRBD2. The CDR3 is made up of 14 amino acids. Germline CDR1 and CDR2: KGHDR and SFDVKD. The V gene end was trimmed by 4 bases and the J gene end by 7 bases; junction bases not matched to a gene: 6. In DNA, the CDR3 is TGTGCCACCAGTGACCCTAGCGGGAAGGGGACCCAGTACTTC. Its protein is CATSDPSGKGTQYF.

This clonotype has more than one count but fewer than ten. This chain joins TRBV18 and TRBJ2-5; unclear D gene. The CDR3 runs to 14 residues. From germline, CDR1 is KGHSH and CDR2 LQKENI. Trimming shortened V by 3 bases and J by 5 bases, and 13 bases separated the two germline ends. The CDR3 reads CASSPRLARETQYF. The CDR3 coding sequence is TGTGCCAGCTCACCTCGGCTCGCAAGGGAGACCCAGTACTTC.

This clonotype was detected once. In nucleotides, the CDR3 is TGCAGTGCTAGAGGCCTAGCGGGAACGTGGCGCGAAAGCACAGATACGCAGTATTTT. Translation: CSARGLAGTWRESTDTQYF. This sequence joins TRBV20-1 and TRBJ2-3; 9 nucleotides line up with TRBD2. Unmatched junction bases numbered 14, after V lost 1 base and J lost 0 bases. Germline V gene data show CDR1 as DFQATT and CDR2 as SNEGSKA (reference sequence). The CDR3 sequence is 19 residues long.

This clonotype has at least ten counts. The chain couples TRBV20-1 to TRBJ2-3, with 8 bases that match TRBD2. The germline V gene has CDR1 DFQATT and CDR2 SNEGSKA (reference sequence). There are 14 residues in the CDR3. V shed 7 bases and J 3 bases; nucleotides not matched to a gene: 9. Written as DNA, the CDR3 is TGCAGTGTTGCGGGGGGCCAAGGAACAGATACGCAGTATTTT. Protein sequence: CSVAGGQGTDTQYF.

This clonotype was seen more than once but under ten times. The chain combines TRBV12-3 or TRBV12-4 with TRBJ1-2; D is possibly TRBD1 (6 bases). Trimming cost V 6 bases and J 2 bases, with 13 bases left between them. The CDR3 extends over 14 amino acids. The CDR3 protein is CASSLQGENYGYTF. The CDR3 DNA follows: TGTGCCAGCAGCTTACAGGGAGAAAACTATGGCTACACCTTC.

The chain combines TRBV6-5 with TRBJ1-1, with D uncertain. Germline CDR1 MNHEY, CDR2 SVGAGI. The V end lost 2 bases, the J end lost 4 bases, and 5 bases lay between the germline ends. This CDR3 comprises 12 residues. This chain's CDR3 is CASSYTSTEAFF. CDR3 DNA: TGTGCCAGCAGTTACACAAGCACTGAAGCTTTCTTT.

DNA of the CDR3: TGTGCCAGCAGCTTAGATAAGTGGGACGAGCAGTACTTC. This sequence encodes CASSLDKWDEQYF. The J gene is TRBJ2-7, the V gene TRBV7-2; D unclear. Per the germline V gene, CDR1 is SGHTA and CDR2 is FQGNSA. Trimming removed 1 base from V and 5 bases from J, with 9 bases in between. This CDR3 has 13 residues.

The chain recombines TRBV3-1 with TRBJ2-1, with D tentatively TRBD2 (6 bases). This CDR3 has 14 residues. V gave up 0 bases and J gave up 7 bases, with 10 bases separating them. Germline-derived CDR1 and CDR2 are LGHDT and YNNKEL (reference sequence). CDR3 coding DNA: TGTGCCAGCAGCCAAGAGCCGACTAGAAATGAGCAGTTCTTC. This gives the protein CASSQEPTRNEQFF.

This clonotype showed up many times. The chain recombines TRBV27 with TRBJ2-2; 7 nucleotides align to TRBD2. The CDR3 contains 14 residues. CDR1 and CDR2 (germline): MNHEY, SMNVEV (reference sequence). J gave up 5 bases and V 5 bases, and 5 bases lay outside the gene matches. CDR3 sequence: CASSPRTRTGELFF. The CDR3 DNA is TGTGCCAGCAGTCCGCGGACTAGGACCGGGGAGCTGTTTTTT.

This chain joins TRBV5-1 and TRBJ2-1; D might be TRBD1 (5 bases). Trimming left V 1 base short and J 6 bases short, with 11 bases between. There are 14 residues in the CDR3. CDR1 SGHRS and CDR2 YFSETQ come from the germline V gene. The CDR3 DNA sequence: TGCGCCAGCAGCTTGTCCCAGGGTCGCAATGAGCAGTTCTTC. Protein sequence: CASSLSQGRNEQFF.

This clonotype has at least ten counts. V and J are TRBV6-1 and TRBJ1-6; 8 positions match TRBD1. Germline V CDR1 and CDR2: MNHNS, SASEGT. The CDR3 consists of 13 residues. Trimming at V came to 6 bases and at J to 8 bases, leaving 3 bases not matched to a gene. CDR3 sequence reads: CASRETGDSPLHF. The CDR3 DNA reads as TGTGCCAGCAGAGAGACAGGGGATTCACCCCTCCACTTT.

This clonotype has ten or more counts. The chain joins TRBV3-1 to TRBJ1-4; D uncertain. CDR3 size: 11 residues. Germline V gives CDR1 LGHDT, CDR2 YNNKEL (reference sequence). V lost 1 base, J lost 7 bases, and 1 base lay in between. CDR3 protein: CASSQGEKLFF. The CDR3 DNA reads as TGTGCCAGCAGCCAAGGTGAAAAACTGTTTTTT.

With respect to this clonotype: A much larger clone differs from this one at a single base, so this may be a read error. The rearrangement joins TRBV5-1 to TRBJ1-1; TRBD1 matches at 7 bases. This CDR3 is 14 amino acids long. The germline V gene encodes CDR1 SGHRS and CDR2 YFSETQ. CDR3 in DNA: TGCGCTACTACTCCAACCCAGGGGGTGGCTGAAGCTTTCTTT. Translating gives CATTPTQGVAEAFF.

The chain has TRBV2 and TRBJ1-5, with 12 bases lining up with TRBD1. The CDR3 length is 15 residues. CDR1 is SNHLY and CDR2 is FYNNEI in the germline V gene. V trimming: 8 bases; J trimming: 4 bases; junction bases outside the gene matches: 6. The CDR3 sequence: CASRRDRGPNQPQHF. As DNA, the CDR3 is TGTGCCAGCCGGAGGGACAGGGGGCCTAATCAGCCCCAGCATTTT.

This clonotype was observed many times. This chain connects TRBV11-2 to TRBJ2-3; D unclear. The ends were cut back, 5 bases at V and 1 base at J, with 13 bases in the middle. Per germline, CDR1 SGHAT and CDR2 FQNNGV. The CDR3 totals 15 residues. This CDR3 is CASSVVGTRTDTQYF. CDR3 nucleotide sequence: TGTGCCAGCAGCGTCGTGGGTACCCGCACAGATACGCAGTATTTT.

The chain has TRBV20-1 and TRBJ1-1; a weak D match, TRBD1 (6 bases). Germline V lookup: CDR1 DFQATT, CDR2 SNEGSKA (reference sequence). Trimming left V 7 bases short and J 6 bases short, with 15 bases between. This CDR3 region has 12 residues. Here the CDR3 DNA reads TGCAGTGACAAACAGGGAGGATCTGAAGCTTTCTTT. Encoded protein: CSDKQGGSEAFF.

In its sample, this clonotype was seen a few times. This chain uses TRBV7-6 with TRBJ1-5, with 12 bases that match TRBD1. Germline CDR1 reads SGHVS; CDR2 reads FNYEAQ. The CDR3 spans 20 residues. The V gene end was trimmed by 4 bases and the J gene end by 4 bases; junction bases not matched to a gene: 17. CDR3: CASSSQPPGQGALGNQPQHF. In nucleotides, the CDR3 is TGTGCCAGCAGCTCCCAGCCTCCGGGACAGGGGGCTTTAGGAAATCAGCCCCAGCATTTT.